The 12 T cell receptor beta chains below were found in one sample sequenced in a study of shared T cell receptors in the human thymus. Sequenced by immunoSEQ multiplex PCR; TCRdb stores in-frame clones only, minus some. The table includes under 850,000 clones, 88% detected once. The same sample was also studied in work on human thymus T cells.

The sample was thymocytes. Receptors originate from a boy under two years old with a congenital heart defect.

This clone was detected once. This same CDR3 is encoded by further DNA sequences in the sample. In DNA, the CDR3 is TGTGCCAGCAGCACCGGGACAGCAACCTACGAGCAGTACTTC. Translation: CASSTGTATYEQYF. The chain combines TRBV2 with TRBJ2-7; 7 positions match TRBD1. Germline CDR1 is SNHLY and CDR2 is FYNNEI. V was clipped by 6 bases and J by 2 bases; unmatched bases: 7. The CDR3 runs to 14 residues.

The chain couples TRBV7-8 to TRBJ2-3, with 13 bases lining up with TRBD2. Losses at the gene ends were 6 bases for V and 4 bases for J; bases not matched to a gene: 10. The germline V gene has CDR1 SGHVS and CDR2 FQNEAQ. CDR3 length equals 17 residues. This CDR3 is CASSWGLAGHRADTQYF. As DNA, the CDR3 is TGTGCCAGCAGTTGGGGACTAGCGGGACATAGAGCAGATACGCAGTATTTT.

J is TRBJ1-5 and V is TRBV5-8; the D gene is possibly TRBD1 (5 bases). The CDR3 extends over 12 amino acids. The V gene lost 2 bases and the J gene lost 10 bases, with 10 bases spanning the gap. Germline values: CDR1 SGHTS, CDR2 YDEGEE. CDR3 nucleotides: TGTGCCAGCAGCTTCCAGGGCCACCCCCAGCATTTT. This sequence encodes CASSFQGHPQHF.

The CDR3 is CASSPEGRGLLRDTEAFF. CDR3 in DNA: TGCGCCAGCAGCCCCGAGGGCAGGGGGCTGCTCAGGGACACTGAAGCTTTCTTT. The rearrangement links TRBV4-3 to TRBJ1-1; 8 nucleotides agree with TRBD1. V lost 4 bases to trimming and J lost 3 bases; unmatched junction nucleotides: 16. The CDR3 sequence is 18 residues long. The germline V gene encodes CDR1 LGHNA and CDR2 YSLEER.

The chain uses TRBV6-1 and TRBJ2-7, with 8 bases that match TRBD1. The CDR3 is 15 amino acids. The V segment lost 6 bases and the J segment 3 bases; nucleotides outside the gene matches: 10. Germline values: CDR1 MNHNS, CDR2 SASEGT. CDR3 DNA sequence: TGTGCCAGCAGCCCCTCCGGGACAGGCCTCTACGAGCAGTACTTC. Translation gives CASSPSGTGLYEQYF.

The chain combines TRBV11-2 with TRBJ2-2; TRBD2 aligns across 8 bases. Germline V gene lookup returns CDR1 SGHAT and CDR2 FQNNGV. Trimming removed 4 bases from V and 3 bases from J; junction bases left unmatched: 7. This CDR3 comprises 16 residues. Here the CDR3 DNA reads TGTGCCAGCAGCTCCAAGCGGGAGAACGACACCGGGGAGCTGTTTTTT. The encoded protein is CASSSKRENDTGELFF.

This chain links TRBV5-4 with TRBJ2-5, with D perhaps matching TRBD2 (7 bases). The end of the DNA aligns better with TRBJ2-7, so the J call may be wrong. The length of the CDR3 is 16 residues. The germline gives CDR1 SGHNT, CDR2 YYREEE (reference sequence). CDR3 sequence: CASSLLRSGEGDEQYF. The CDR3 coding sequence is TGTGCCAGCAGCCTCCTTAGGAGCGGGGAGGGGGACGAGCAGTACTTC.

This sequence joins TRBV2 and TRBJ1-2, with 10 nucleotides matching TRBD1. This CDR3 has 14 amino acids. CDR1 and CDR2 (germline): SNHLY, FYNNEI. Trimming took 8 bases from V and 6 from J; bases not matched to a gene: 9. CDR3 in DNA: TGTGCCAGCCCAACGGGGGGACAGGGGCATGGCTACACCTTC. Encoded protein: CASPTGGQGHGYTF.

The sample holds a few counts of this clone. The chain has TRBV15 and TRBJ1-1; perhaps TRBD1 as D (5 bases). Trimming took off 4 bases at V and 3 bases at J, with 6 bases between the two ends. The CDR3 sequence is 12 residues long. Germline V gene sequence: CDR1 LNHNV, CDR2 YYDKDF (reference sequence). The CDR3 sequence: CATSTGDTEAFF. CDR3 bases: TGTGCCACCAGCACGGGGGACACTGAAGCTTTCTTT.

The chain uses TRBV18 and TRBJ2-3, with 13 nucleotides matching TRBD2. CDR1 is KGHSH and CDR2 is LQKENI in the germline V gene. This CDR3 contains 19 residues. With V trimmed by 2 bases and J by 0 bases, 8 bases remained unmatched. The CDR3 nucleotides read TGTGCCAGCTCACCAGTAACTAGCGGGAGGGCCCAAAGCACAGATACGCAGTATTTT. Its translation: CASSPVTSGRAQSTDTQYF. Full variable domain (outside the CDR3, taken from reference TRBV18 and TRBJ2-3): NAGVMQNPRHLVRRRGQEARLRCSPMKGHSHVYWYRQLPEEGLKFMVYLQKENIIDESGMPKERFSAEFPKEGPSILRIQQVVRGDSAAYFCASSPVTSGRAQSTDTQYFGPGTRLTVL.

This clone was counted only a few times. For the CDR3, the DNA is TGTGCCAGCAGTACCGGGACAGGCGCATACAATGAGCAGTTCTTC. Amino acid sequence: CASSTGTGAYNEQFF. The chain has TRBV6-6 and TRBJ2-1, with TRBD1 matching 8 bases. This CDR3 is 15 amino acids long. Germline V gives CDR1 MNHNY, CDR2 SVGAGI (reference sequence). J gave up 4 bases and V 5 bases, and 7 bases lay outside the gene matches.

This chain links TRBV28 with TRBJ2-1; 9 nucleotides line up with TRBD2. This CDR3 region has 14 residues. Germline V CDR1 and CDR2: MDHEN, SYDVKM. After removal of 5 bases from V and 6 bases from J, the junction contained 5 bases not matched to a gene. The CDR3 DNA follows: TGTGCCAGCAGTCCCGATAGCGGGAGCAATGAGCAGTTCTTC. It is translated as CASSPDSGSNEQFF.